A selection of T cell receptor beta chains follows, all from one sample in a study of blood T cell repertoires in COVID-19. Assay: immunoSEQ multiplex PCR; the TCRdb copy retains only in-frame clones and omits some. The sample contains around 190,000 clones, less than 90% of which appear only once. What was sequenced was peripheral blood. The receptors stem from a man in his 70s with active or convalescent COVID-19. The CDR3 runs from the conserved cysteine through the conserved F or W. Each record gives: clone size, J gene, V gene, D gene, CDR3 protein, CDR3 DNA. A D gene is named only where the DNA matches it firmly. Part of the rows lack a size; the others show once, few, many or a class for expanded clones.

- | TRBJ1-2 | TRBV19 | - | CASTPGLNYGYTF | TGTGCCAGTACCCCCGGTTTGAACTATGGCTACACCTTC
- | TRBJ1-4 | TRBV11-2 | - | CATAGVDEKLFF | TGTGCCACCGCAGGGGTGGATGAAAAACTGTTTTTT
- | TRBJ2-2 | TRBV11-2 | TRBD1 | CASGKQGPNTGELFF | TGTGCCAGCGGCAAACAGGGGCCGAACACCGGGGAGCTGTTTTTT
- | TRBJ2-7 | TRBV7-2 | - | CASSLDWSSYEQYF | TGTGCCAGCAGCTTGGACTGGAGCTCCTACGAGCAGTACTTC
- | TRBJ2-7 | TRBV5-1 | TRBD2 | CASRAGGTLYEQYF | TGCGCCAGTCGGGCGGGGGGGACTCTTTACGAGCAGTACTTC
- | TRBJ2-7 | TRBV10-3 | TRBD1 | CAIKGQGISYEQYF | TGTGCCATCAAAGGACAGGGGATAAGCTACGAGCAGTACTTC
few | TRBJ2-7 | TRBV7-7 | - | CASSLRDTGPYEQYF | TGTGCCAGCAGCTTACGGGACACGGGACCCTACGAGCAGTACTTC
- | TRBJ2-3 | TRBV10-3 | - | CAISTPEAKIMSVVDTQYF | TGTGCCATCAGTACGCCCGAGGCTAAGATTATGTCAGTTGTGGATACGCAGTATTTT
- | TRBJ1-1 | TRBV19 | - | CASSIGPRGWVTEAFF | TGTGCCAGTAGTATAGGTCCTAGGGGGTGGGTCACTGAAGCTTTCTTT
- | TRBJ1-2 | TRBV18 | - | CASSPPGALRDGYTF | TGTGCCAGCTCACCACCCGGCGCTTTGAGGGATGGCTACACCTTC
- | TRBJ1-1 | TRBV7-2 | - | CASSLVGPNTEAFF | TGTGCCAGCAGCTTAGTTGGGCCTAACACTGAAGCTTTCTTT
- | TRBJ2-7 | TRBV7-6 | - | CASSLPLGGFQYF | TGTGCCAGCAGCTTACCTCTGGGGGGATTCCAGTACTTC
- | TRBJ1-3 | TRBV13 | - | CASRRGGSRNTIYF | TGTGCCAGCAGGCGTGGAGGCAGCAGAAACACCATATATTTT
once | TRBJ2-1 | TRBV7-2 | TRBD1 | CASSSQGARYNEQFF | TGTGCCAGCAGCTCACAGGGGGCGAGGTACAATGAGCAGTTCTTC
- | TRBJ2-6 | TRBV11-3 | - | CASSRNGPLSGANVLTF | TGTGCCAGCAGCCGCAATGGGCCCCTGTCTGGGGCCAACGTCCTGACTTTC
- | TRBJ1-2 | TRBV28 | - | CASSSRGQKYGYTF | TGTGCCAGCAGTTCCAGAGGGCAGAAATATGGCTACACCTTC
- | TRBJ2-3 | TRBV5-4 | - | CASSIDRDTQYF | TGTGCCAGCAGCATCGACAGAGATACGCAGTATTTT
once | TRBJ1-1 | TRBV3-1/TRBV3-2 | TRBD1 | CASSLSGGTEAFF | TGTGCCAGCAGCCTCTCAGGGGGCACTGAAGCTTTCTTT
once | TRBJ1-4 | TRBV18 | TRBD1 | CASYSPGQEGEKLFF | TGTGCCAGCTACTCGCCGGGACAGGAGGGTGAAAAACTGTTTTTT
- | TRBJ1-1 | TRBV30 | - | CAHGRGTEAFF | TGTGCCCATGGAAGGGGTACTGAAGCTTTCTTT
- | TRBJ1-1 | TRBV11-2 | TRBD1 | CASKPPGTANTEAFF | TGTGCCAGCAAACCCCCCGGGACAGCGAACACTGAAGCTTTCTTT
- | TRBJ1-2 | TRBV5-1 | - | CASSPGGPSRFTF | TGCGCCAGCAGCCCAGGAGGACCGAGCAGGTTCACCTTC
- | TRBJ2-3 | TRBV7-9 | - | CASSSADTQYF | TGTGCCAGCAGTTCAGCAGATACGCAGTATTTT
- | TRBJ2-1 | TRBV9 | TRBD1 | CASSVVTLDRGDNEQFF | TGTGCCAGCAGCGTAGTAACCCTTGACAGGGGGGATAATGAGCAGTTCTTC
- | TRBJ2-7 | TRBV7-2 | TRBD2 | CASSAGLVSVEQYF | TGTGCCAGCAGCGCCGGACTAGTTTCGGTCGAGCAGTACTTC
- | TRBJ1-2 | TRBV6-2/TRBV6-3 | TRBD1 | CASSGPGQGASGYTF | TGTGCCAGCAGTGGCCCGGGACAGGGGGCGTCCGGCTACACCTTC
- | TRBJ2-3 | TRBV9 | - | CASSAATGTFTTDTQYF | TGTGCCAGCAGCGCTGCAACAGGGACGTTTACCACAGATACGCAGTATTTT